The 21 T cell receptor beta chains presented below share a single source sample, sequenced in a study of shared clonotypes between healthy human individuals. Generated by immunoSEQ multiplex PCR, the TCRdb table keeps only in-frame clones and is missing some. The sample carries approximately 2,000,000 clones, 80% to 95% recorded once. Naive CD8 populations comprised CD45RO-negative cells positively selected for CCR7, excluding terminally differentiated effector memory CD45RA+ cells. Sequencing input: naive CD8+ T cells from PBMCs. The receptors shown here come from a man in his late teens or twenties in good health. Some clones in this sample may be carry-over from other donors' samples.

The chain carries TRBV4-3 and TRBJ2-5, with 7 bases aligning to TRBD1. The V gene's germline CDR1 is LGHNA and CDR2 YSLEER. CDR3 length: 14 amino acids. The ends lost 3 bases at V and 2 bases at J; junction bases unmatched: 3. In nucleotides, the CDR3 is TGCGCCAGCAGCCAGACCAGGGGGCAAGAGACCCAGTACTTC. Encoded protein: CASSQTRGQETQYF.

The V call is TRBV7-6, the J call TRBJ1-1; perhaps TRBD1 as D (6 bases). The CDR3 contains 14 residues. V lost 4 bases to trimming and J lost 5 bases, with 14 bases between them. The germline V gene has CDR1 SGHVS and CDR2 FNYEAQ. The CDR3 DNA follows: TGTGCCAGCAGCTCCAGGGGTTCTGGGACTGAAGCTTTCTTT. It specifies CASSSRGSGTEAFF.

The chain joins TRBV10-3 to TRBJ1-2; 7 nucleotides align to TRBD1. Looked up from germline, CDR1 is ENHRY and CDR2 is SYGVKD. J gave up 0 bases and V 0 bases, and 10 bases lay outside the gene matches. The CDR3 totals 18 residues. The DNA for the CDR3 is TGTGCCATCAGTGAGTCGAGGACAGGCGGCCTCACTAACTATGGCTACACCTTC. It translates to CAISESRTGGLTNYGYTF.

About this clone: Other nucleotide sequences from this sample produce the same CDR3. V and J are TRBV13 and TRBJ2-1, with TRBD2 identical over 11 bases. The CDR3 runs to 15 residues. CDR1 PRHDT and CDR2 FYEKMQ come from the germline V gene (reference sequence). Unmatched junction bases numbered 3, after V lost 4 bases and J lost 4 bases. For the CDR3, the DNA is TGTGCCAGCAGCTCCGGGACTAGCGGTTACAATGAGCAGTTCTTC. This sequence encodes CASSSGTSGYNEQFF.

The chain combines TRBV13 with TRBJ1-4; no firm D call. CDR1 and CDR2 from the germline V gene are PRHDT and FYEKMQ (reference sequence). This CDR3 is 16 amino acids long. Deletions cut 2 bases from V and 2 bases from J, with 12 bases between. The CDR3 spells CASSLSRGSTNEKLFF. CDR3 sequence (DNA): TGTGCCAGCAGCTTAAGTCGTGGGTCGACTAATGAAAAACTGTTTTTT.

The chain has TRBV29-1 and TRBJ2-5; D gene unclear. The germline CDR1 and CDR2 sequences are SQVTM and ANQGSEA. The CDR3 consists of 13 residues. V was trimmed by 3 bases and J by 0 bases, leaving 8 bases between them. The CDR3 region has the DNA TGCAGCGTTGACGACACAGACCAAGAGACCCAGTACTTC. Its protein product is CSVDDTDQETQYF.

The V gene is TRBV5-1, the J gene TRBJ1-2, with 8 bases that match TRBD1. Germline V gene data show CDR1 as SGHRS and CDR2 as YFSETQ. V shed 4 bases, J shed 2 bases, and the junction held 7 bases outside the gene matches. This CDR3 spans 15 amino acids. CDR3 nucleotides: TGCGCCAGCAGCCTTCCGGACAGGGCAAACTATGGCTACACCTTC. Encoded protein: CASSLPDRANYGYTF.

The chain joins TRBV6-5 to TRBJ2-5; 8 nucleotides agree with TRBD2. The V gene end was trimmed by 5 bases and the J gene end by 3 bases; junction bases not matched to a gene: 8. Germline-derived CDR1 and CDR2 are MNHEY and SVGAGI. CDR3 length: 15 residues. The CDR3 sequence: CASSHSSGIEETQYF. CDR3 nucleotides: TGTGCCAGCAGTCACAGTAGCGGGATTGAAGAGACCCAGTACTTC.

The V gene is TRBV28, the J gene TRBJ1-1, with unresolved D. Germline V gene sequence: CDR1 MDHEN, CDR2 SYDVKM. CDR3 size: 13 residues. Trimming took off 6 bases at V and 7 bases at J, with 15 bases between the two ends. The CDR3 reads CASRLNRVDEAFF. Here the CDR3 DNA reads TGTGCCAGCAGACTGAATCGGGTTGATGAAGCTTTCTTT.

The chain links TRBV5-1 to TRBJ2-6; D not resolved. V was pared by 0 bases and J by 0 bases, with 4 bases between. CDR1 and CDR2 from the germline V gene are SGHRS and YFSETQ. The CDR3 sequence is 15 residues long. The CDR3 spells CASSLESSGANVLTF. The CDR3, as DNA: TGCGCCAGCAGCTTGGAGAGCTCTGGGGCCAACGTCCTGACTTTC.

This chain connects TRBV30 to TRBJ2-7; perhaps TRBD2 as D (6 bases). The V and J ends lost 6 bases and 1 base respectively, with 10 bases between them. The CDR3 is 12 amino acids. Germline CDR1 is GTSNPN and CDR2 is SVGIG (reference sequence). The CDR3, as DNA: TGTGCCTGCATGACTAGTTCCTACGAGCAGTACTTC. Protein: CACMTSSYEQYF.

CDR3 sequence (DNA): TGTGCCAGCAGCTTAATCAGGCAGGCTCACACTGAAGCTTTCTTT. This encodes CASSLIRQAHTEAFF. V is TRBV7-3 and J is TRBJ1-1; no definite D call. The CDR3 is 15 amino acids. V was pared by 1 base and J by 3 bases, with 12 bases between. Germline lookup yields CDR1 SGHTA and CDR2 FQGTGA.

The chain carries TRBV30 and TRBJ1-5, with no clear D. Trimming stripped 2 bases from V and 5 bases from J, with 13 bases between. CDR1 and CDR2 from the germline V gene are GTSNPN and SVGIG (reference sequence). The CDR3 length is 14 residues. Here the CDR3 reads CAWSPDGYDQPQHF. CDR3 nucleotide sequence: TGTGCCTGGAGTCCTGACGGATACGATCAGCCCCAGCATTTT.

This chain uses TRBV29-1 with TRBJ1-1; possible D gene TRBD1, 5 bases. The CDR3 length is 16 residues. Trimming took off 3 bases at V and 3 bases at J, with 20 bases between the two ends. Germline lookup yields CDR1 SQVTM and CDR2 ANQGSEA. CDR3 bases: TGCAGCGTTGACTTAGGGGAACTTGGGTTCGACACTGAAGCTTTCTTT. It is translated as CSVDLGELGFDTEAFF.

The chain is built from TRBV28 and TRBJ1-1, with TRBD1 matching 8 bases. This CDR3 has 15 residues. Germline CDR1 and CDR2: MDHEN and SYDVKM. Trimming took 5 bases from V and 3 from J; bases not matched to a gene: 8. The CDR3 nucleotides are TGTGCCAGCAGTCGGCCCAGGGGGCCGTACACTGAAGCTTTCTTT. Amino acid sequence: CASSRPRGPYTEAFF.

The gene calls are TRBV4-3 and TRBJ1-2, with D perhaps TRBD1 (6 bases). Germline values: CDR1 LGHNA, CDR2 YSLEER. V lost 0 bases and J lost 7, with 12 bases in between. The CDR3 runs to 14 residues. DNA of the CDR3: TGCGCCAGCAGCCAAGATCTGAGGACAGCTGGCTACACCTTC. Protein: CASSQDLRTAGYTF.

This clone was observed a handful of times. Within the sample, other DNA sequences also encode this same CDR3. This chain joins TRBV28 and TRBJ1-1; no reliable D call. This CDR3 spans 12 amino acids. The V end lost 3 bases, the J end lost 0 bases, and 2 bases lay between the germline ends. From germline, CDR1 is MDHEN and CDR2 SYDVKM. Here the CDR3 DNA reads TGTGCCAGCAGTTTGGTGAACACTGAAGCTTTCTTT. Protein sequence: CASSLVNTEAFF.

The rearrangement uses TRBV6-5 and TRBJ2-5; D is ambiguous. Per germline, CDR1 MNHEY and CDR2 SVGAGI. This CDR3 has 14 residues. Trimming pared 0 bases from V and 4 bases from J, leaving 9 bases between. The CDR3 DNA sequence: TGTGCCAGCAGTTACTCTTCCGACGGAGAGACCCAGTACTTC. It yields the protein CASSYSSDGETQYF.

The rearrangement uses TRBV19 and TRBJ2-5; D is unresolved. V was shortened by 3 bases and J by 5 bases, with 13 bases between the two germline ends. Per germline, CDR1 LNHDA and CDR2 SQIVND (reference sequence). CDR3 length: 14 amino acids. CDR3 nucleotides: TGTGCCAGTAGTATCGGGCAGGCCCGGGAGACCCAGTACTTC. Translated: CASSIGQARETQYF.

The gene calls are TRBV11-3 and TRBJ2-5; D is uncertain. Germline-derived CDR1 and CDR2 are SGHNT and YENEEA. The CDR3 is 13 residues long. The V end lost 8 bases, the J end lost 3 bases, and 13 bases lay between the germline ends. In nucleotides, the CDR3 is TGTGCCAGCGGTGCACGTACTAAAGAGACCCAGTACTTC. It encodes CASGARTKETQYF.

The chain couples TRBV29-1 to TRBJ1-5; 7 bases line up with TRBD1. Per the germline V gene, CDR1 is SQVTM and CDR2 is ANQGSEA. The CDR3 runs to 14 residues. Unmatched junction bases numbered 8, after V lost 5 bases and J lost 4 bases. DNA of the CDR3: TGCAGCGTTCCCGTACCAGGGGGGAATCAGCCCCAGCATTTT. This codes for CSVPVPGGNQPQHF.